Listed here is a single T cell receptor (beta chain). Antigen specificity is unknown. In germline, CDR1 is SEHNR, CDR2 FQNEAQ (reference sequence). This CDR3 spans 15 amino acids. V dropped 2 bases and J dropped 8; count of bases not matched to a gene: 6. This entry comes from a study of cytomegalovirus exposure and HLA in healthy donors. PCR involved 60 Vbeta and 13 Jbeta primers. Some clones are missing from TCRdb's copy, which holds only in-frame ones; the method was immunoSEQ multiplex PCR. The sample consists of around 94,000 clones, about 81% of them appearing once. Study conclusions and caveats: A later analysis found most CMV-associated TCR beta chains apparently HLA-restricted. Highest at DRB1 and lowest at HLA-C, TCR association rates differed among HLA loci in a later analysis. Reports indicated that the classifier achieved high specificity and sensitivity in diagnosing cytomegalovirus status.

The clonotype originates from a man between 18 and 29 years old in good health and CMV-seronegative. The chain combines TRBV7-9 with TRBJ1-4; 9 nucleotides align to TRBD1. The sample was PBMCs. This CDR3 is CASSLTGGAGEKLFF. The CDR3, as DNA: TGTGCCAGCAGCTTAACAGGGGGCGCAGGAGAAAAACTGTTTTTT.